The entry below describes one T cell receptor beta chain. Its target is not known. Germline CDR1 MNHNS, CDR2 SASEGT. Trimming cost V 2 bases and J 0 bases, with 5 bases left between them. The CDR3 totals 14 residues. The data belong to a study of T cell repertoires in cytomegalovirus infection. Study overall: Matching HLA type and CMV infection were both indicated by public TCR beta signatures.

Study-wide results and caveats: CMV carriers having the relevant HLA were flagged by cumulative public TCR beta family frequency. CMV-specific TCR beta clonotypes restricted by HLA-C were the ones dominating the ex vivo response.

From the reads, TCRdb called clonotypes with MiXCR, one entry per CDR3 protein. The sample includes roughly 700,000 distinct CDR3 sequences, around a third of them seen just once. The sequence was collected from a human donor in good health (CMV status not recorded). Some clones in this sample may be carry-over from other donors' samples. This chain connects TRBV6-1 to TRBJ1-5; D ambiguous. The starting material was cultured PBMCs, obtained from culture after CMV antigen stimulation. CDR3 amino acids: CASSEYGSNQPQHF. The CDR3 DNA reads TGTGCCAGCAGTGAATACGGTAGCAATCAGCCCCAGCATTTT.